This TCR beta chain was identified during a study of PD-L1 blockade in urothelial cancer. For the study at large: Atezolizumab therapy began for patients around 2014, dosed at 1,200 mg intravenously every 3 weeks.

This clone appeared a single time. Diagnoses among patients were locally advanced or metastatic urothelial carcinoma. Sequencing used immunoSEQ multiplex PCR; TCRdb keeps in-frame clones, though not all of them. The sample records 50,000 to 60,000 clones, about 86% being singletons. The clonotype comes from a middle-aged man with urothelial cancer. Source: PBMCs, taken around atezolizumab (anti-PD-L1) treatment.

CDR3 sequence reads: CASSLGTKYEQYF. DNA for the CDR3: TGCGCCAGCAGCTTGGGGACAAAATACGAGCAGTACTTC. The chain recombines TRBV5-1 with TRBJ2-7; possible D gene TRBD1, 5 bases. V shed 0 bases and J shed 4 bases, with 8 bases lying between them. The germline gives CDR1 SGHRS, CDR2 YFSETQ. This CDR3 region has 13 residues.